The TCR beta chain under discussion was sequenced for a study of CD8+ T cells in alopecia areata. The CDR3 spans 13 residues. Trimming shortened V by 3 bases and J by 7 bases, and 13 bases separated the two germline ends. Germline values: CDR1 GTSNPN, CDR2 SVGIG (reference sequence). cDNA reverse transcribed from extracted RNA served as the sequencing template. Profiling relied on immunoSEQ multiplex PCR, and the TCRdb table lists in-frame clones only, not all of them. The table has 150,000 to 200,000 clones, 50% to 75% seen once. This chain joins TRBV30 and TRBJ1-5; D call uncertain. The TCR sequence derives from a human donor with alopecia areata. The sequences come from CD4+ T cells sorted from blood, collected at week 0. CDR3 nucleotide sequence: TGTGCCTGGAGCCGGGCCCCCGGGCAGCCCCAGCATTTT. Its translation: CAWSRAPGQPQHF.